The rows below give T cell receptor beta chains drawn from one sample of a study of cytomegalovirus exposure and HLA in healthy donors. Data came from immunoSEQ multiplex PCR; TCRdb stores just in-frame clones and leaves some out. The sample holds around 63,000 clones, roughly 73% seen once. What was sequenced was PBMCs. These receptors were obtained from a man aged 35 to 55 in good health and CMV-seronegative. Both conserved end residues are part of each CDR3. D genes are given only for firm matches. A row's size may be missing; if present it is once, few, many or a size class.

TRBJ1-2 | - | 14 | - | TRBV9 | CASSVAQQTYGYTF | TGTGCCAGCAGCGTAGCACAGCAGACCTATGGCTACACCTTC
TRBJ1-4 | - | 15 | TRBD1 | TRBV5-6 | CASRLWGQGFGKLFF | TGTGCCAGCAGACTTTGGGGACAGGGATTCGGAAAACTGTTTTTT
TRBJ2-3 | - | 17 | - | TRBV27 | CATTGATGRAGTDTQYF | TGTGCCACTACAGGGGCCACCGGGAGGGCGGGCACAGATACGCAGTATTTT
TRBJ2-3 | - | 16 | - | TRBV15 | CATSRDGRVSTDTQYF | TGTGCCACCAGCAGAGATGGGCGGGTTAGCACAGATACGCAGTATTTT
TRBJ2-7 | - | 15 | TRBD1 | TRBV28 | CASKSRDSDSYEQYF | TGTGCCAGCAAATCCCGGGACAGTGACTCCTACGAGCAGTACTTC
TRBJ2-1 | - | 16 | TRBD2 | TRBV5-1 | CASKLAGATSYNEQFF | TGCGCCAGCAAACTAGCGGGCGCAACCTCCTACAATGAGCAGTTCTTC
TRBJ2-7 | - | 14 | - | TRBV4-1 | CASSQGTTTYEQYF | TGCGCCAGCAGCCAAGGCACAACCACCTACGAGCAGTACTTC
TRBJ1-6 | - | 16 | - | TRBV18 | CASSLQQNSYNSPLHF | TGTGCCAGCTCACTCCAACAGAACTCCTATAATTCACCCCTCCACTTT
TRBJ2-2 | - | 15 | TRBD2 | TRBV11-3 | CASRPGTSGTGELFF | TGTGCCAGCAGACCCGGGACTAGCGGCACCGGGGAGCTGTTTTTT
TRBJ1-3 | - | 15 | - | TRBV19 | CASSRIQGGGNTIYF | TGTGCCAGTAGTCGAATCCAGGGAGGTGGAAACACCATATATTTT
TRBJ1-1 | - | 11 | - | TRBV19 | CAWVQGTEAFF | TGTGCCTGGGTACAGGGCACTGAAGCTTTCTTT
TRBJ2-7 | - | 16 | TRBD2 | TRBV7-9 | CSSSHPARGGLDEQYF | TGTTCCAGCAGCCACCCCGCTCGGGGAGGGCTTGACGAGCAGTACTTC
TRBJ1-6 | - | 14 | TRBD1 | TRBV7-8 | CASSLDRTNSPLHF | TGTGCCAGCAGCTTGGACAGGACGAATTCACCCCTCCACTTT
TRBJ2-5 | - | 14 | TRBD2 | TRBV7-8 | CASSLRTSSETQYF | TGTGCCAGCAGCTTAAGGACTAGCAGCGAGACCCAGTACTTC
TRBJ2-3 | - | 18 | TRBD2 | TRBV7-9 | CSSSLVGKAGSTTDTQYF | TGTTCCAGCAGCTTAGTGGGGAAAGCGGGATCTACCACAGATACGCAGTATTTT
TRBJ1-2 | few | 12 | - | TRBV10-2 | CASSGRGYGYTF | TGCGCCAGCAGCGGACGGGGCTATGGCTACACCTTC
TRBJ2-1 | - | 15 | TRBD2 | TRBV5-1 | CASSPGTSGSNEQFF | TGCGCCAGCAGCCCAGGGACTAGCGGGAGCAATGAGCAGTTCTTC